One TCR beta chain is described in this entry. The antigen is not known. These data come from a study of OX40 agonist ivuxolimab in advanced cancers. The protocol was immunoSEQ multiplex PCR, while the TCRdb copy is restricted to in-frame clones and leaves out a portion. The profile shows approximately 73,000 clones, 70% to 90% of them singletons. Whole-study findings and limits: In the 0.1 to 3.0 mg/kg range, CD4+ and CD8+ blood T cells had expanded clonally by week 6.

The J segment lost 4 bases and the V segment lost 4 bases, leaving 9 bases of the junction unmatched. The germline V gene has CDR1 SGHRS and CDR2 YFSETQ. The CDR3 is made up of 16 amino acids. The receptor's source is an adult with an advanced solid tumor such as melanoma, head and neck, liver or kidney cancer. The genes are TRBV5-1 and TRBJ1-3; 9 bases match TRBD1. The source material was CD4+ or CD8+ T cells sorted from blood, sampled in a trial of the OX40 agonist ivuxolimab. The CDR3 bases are TGCGCCAGCAGCCCCACACAGGGGGCTGGAGGAAACACCATATATTTT. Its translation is CASSPTQGAGGNTIYF.